This paragraph reports one T cell receptor (beta chain). The CDR3 spans 14 residues. Germline CDR1 is MNHEY and CDR2 is SVGEGT. V was clipped by 6 bases and J by 1 base, with 11 bases between them. This entry belongs to a study of patients and donors after allogeneic stem cell transplantation. In TCRdb, the RT-PCR reads were re-called with MiXCR into one record per CDR3 protein. Of approximately 160,000 distinct CDR3 sequences listed, 30% were seen once; the top ten hold around 3%. The chain joins TRBV6-2 or TRBV6-3 to TRBJ2-3; D remains unclear. The sequenced sample was blood, either unsorted or a sorted T cell fraction (not recorded which). The sequence was collected from a human donor who was either an allogeneic HSCT recipient or a stem cell or donor lymphocyte infusion donor (not recorded which). It is not recorded whose cells these are; they may come from a transplant donor. CDR3 in amino acids: CASRTWSGTDTQYF. Here the CDR3 DNA reads TGTGCCAGCAGAACCTGGAGCGGCACAGATACGCAGTATTTT.